This T cell receptor beta chain was sequenced in a study of tumor-infiltrating lymphocytes in primary liver carcinoma. Looking at the study overall: Participating patients were men and women between 30 and 69 years old. Overall study results and limits: Tumor specimens were characterized by a significantly higher top-250-clone fraction than blood (p = 0.039).

The source material, roughly 18-30 mg of unsorted bulk tissue, was used to co-extract RNA and DNA. Five separate regions of each tumor underwent sampling. Total RNA (around 0.45 ug) served as template for TCR beta cDNA synthesis primed by a constant-region primer. Modified slightly, ARM-PCR produced TCR beta libraries over three nested multiplex PCR rounds. TCRdb reanalysed the multiplex PCR reads using MiXCR and keeps one entry per CDR3 protein. The sample gives fewer than 200,000 distinct CDR3 sequences, 85% of which show up once; 15% to 20% is in the top ten. Concerning this clonotype: What it binds is not known.

The TCR sequence derives from a man in his forties or fifties with primary liver carcinoma and hepatitis B virus infection. Sequenced material: tumor tissue from primary liver carcinoma.

The chain's CDR3 is CANSPSQGKQPQHF. The CDR3 DNA is TGTGCCAACAGCCCCTCACAGGGGAAGCAACCCCAGCATTTT. This rearrangement joins TRBV6-1 to TRBJ1-5; 7 bases are a match to TRBD1. The CDR3 runs 14 residues. Germline V gene lookup returns CDR1 MNHNS and CDR2 SASEGT. V lost 10 bases to trimming and J lost 10 bases; unmatched junction nucleotides: 16.